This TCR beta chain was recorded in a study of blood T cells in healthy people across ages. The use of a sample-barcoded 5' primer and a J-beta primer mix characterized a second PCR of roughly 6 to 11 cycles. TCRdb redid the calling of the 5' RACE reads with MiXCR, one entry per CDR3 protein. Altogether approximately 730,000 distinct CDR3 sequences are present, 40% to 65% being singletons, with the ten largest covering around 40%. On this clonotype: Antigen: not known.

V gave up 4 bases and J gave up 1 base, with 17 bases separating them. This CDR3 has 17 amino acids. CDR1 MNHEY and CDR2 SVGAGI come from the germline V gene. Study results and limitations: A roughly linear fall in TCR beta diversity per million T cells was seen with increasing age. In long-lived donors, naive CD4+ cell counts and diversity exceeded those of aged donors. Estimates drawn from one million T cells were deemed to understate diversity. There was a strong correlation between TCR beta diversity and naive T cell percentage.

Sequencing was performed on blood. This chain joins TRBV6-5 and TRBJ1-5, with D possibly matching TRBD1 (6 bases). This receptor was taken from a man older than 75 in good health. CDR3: CASSSIGGLGSNQPQHF. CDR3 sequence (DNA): TGTGCCAGCAGTTCCATAGGGGGGCTCGGGAGCAATCAGCCCCAGCATTTT.